This is a list of T cell receptor beta chains from one sample in a study of blood T cell repertoires in COVID-19. Generated by immunoSEQ multiplex PCR, the TCRdb table keeps only in-frame clones and is missing some. The sample records tens of thousands of clones, approximately 90% being singletons. The sample was peripheral blood. The receptors here all came from a man aged 50 or older with active or convalescent COVID-19. Each CDR3 is given with its conserved first and last residue. D genes are given only for firm matches. The size entry is marked missing in some rows and otherwise reads once, few, many or a size class.

J gene: TRBJ2-1; D gene: TRBD2; clone size: -; V gene: TRBV7-9; CDR3 DNA: TGTGCCAGCAGCGTCACTAGCGGGAGTTGGTACAATGAGCAGTTCTTC; CDR3 protein: CASSVTSGSWYNEQFF
J gene: TRBJ2-3; D gene: -; clone size: -; V gene: TRBV1; CDR3 DNA: TGCACCAGCAGCCAAGAACTATTAGCGGGAGATGCGCCAGATACGCAGTATTTT; CDR3 protein: CTSSQELLAGDAPDTQYF
J gene: TRBJ2-7; D gene: -; clone size: -; V gene: TRBV6-5; CDR3 DNA: TGTGCCAGCAGTTTAGGCGGCCCCGTCTACGAGCAGTACTTC; CDR3 protein: CASSLGGPVYEQYF
J gene: TRBJ2-7; D gene: TRBD1; clone size: -; V gene: TRBV7-2; CDR3 DNA: TGTGCCAGCAGCCTAAAGCCGGGACAGGGGTTCTACGAGCAGTACTTC; CDR3 protein: CASSLKPGQGFYEQYF
J gene: TRBJ2-2; D gene: -; clone size: -; V gene: TRBV5-6; CDR3 DNA: TGTGCCAGCAGCCGGGTTATGCAGAACACCGGGGAGCTGTTTTTT; CDR3 protein: CASSRVMQNTGELFF
J gene: TRBJ1-5; D gene: TRBD1; clone size: once; V gene: TRBV3-1/TRBV3-2; CDR3 DNA: TGTGCCAGCAGCCAAGAGACAGGGCGCAATCAGCCCCAGCATTTT; CDR3 protein: CASSQETGRNQPQHF
J gene: TRBJ2-2; D gene: -; clone size: -; V gene: TRBV10-1; CDR3 DNA: TGCGCCAGCAGTGAGAACTTGTTATCCGGGGAGCTGTTTTTT; CDR3 protein: CASSENLLSGELFF
J gene: TRBJ1-6; D gene: TRBD1; clone size: -; V gene: TRBV19; CDR3 DNA: TGTGCCAGTAGTGACCGGGGACAGGGTAACTCACCCCTCCACTTT; CDR3 protein: CASSDRGQGNSPLHF
J gene: TRBJ1-2; D gene: -; clone size: -; V gene: TRBV4-3; CDR3 DNA: TGCGCCAGCGCGGGGGATCCTAACTATGGCTACACCTTC; CDR3 protein: CASAGDPNYGYTF
J gene: TRBJ1-1; D gene: TRBD1; clone size: -; V gene: TRBV18; CDR3 DNA: TGTGCCAGCTCTCAACAGGGGGGGATCGTTCTGGCTGAAGCTTTCTTT; CDR3 protein: CASSQQGGIVLAEAFF
J gene: TRBJ2-7; D gene: -; clone size: -; V gene: TRBV5-1; CDR3 DNA: TGCGCCAGCAGCTTGGAGTTAGCGAGAGTGGAGGGCGAGCAGTACTTC; CDR3 protein: CASSLELARVEGEQYF
J gene: TRBJ2-2; D gene: TRBD2; clone size: -; V gene: TRBV9; CDR3 DNA: TGTGCCAGCACCCGGGAGGCCGGGGAGCTGTTTTTT; CDR3 protein: CASTREAGELFF
J gene: TRBJ1-5; D gene: -; clone size: -; V gene: TRBV7-2; CDR3 DNA: TGTGCCAGCAGCTTAGGAAGCAGGGTTAGCAATCAGCCCCAGCATTTT; CDR3 protein: CASSLGSRVSNQPQHF
J gene: TRBJ2-7; D gene: TRBD2; clone size: -; V gene: TRBV9; CDR3 DNA: TGTGCCAGCAGCCCCAGCAGCGGGGGGGCCAGTAGGGTCGAGCAGTACTTC; CDR3 protein: CASSPSSGGASRVEQYF
J gene: TRBJ2-4; D gene: TRBD1; clone size: -; V gene: TRBV29-1; CDR3 DNA: TGCAGCGTTAGACAGGGTTTCTCCAAAAACATTCAGTACTTC; CDR3 protein: CSVRQGFSKNIQYF
J gene: TRBJ2-3; D gene: -; clone size: -; V gene: TRBV18; CDR3 DNA: TGTGCCAGCTCACCAGGACCGGGGGACGGAGATACGCAGTATTTT; CDR3 protein: CASSPGPGDGDTQYF
J gene: TRBJ2-7; D gene: TRBD1; clone size: -; V gene: TRBV7-2; CDR3 DNA: TGTGCCAGCAGCCAGCAATACGACAGGGGCGAGCAGTACTTC; CDR3 protein: CASSQQYDRGEQYF
J gene: TRBJ1-2; D gene: TRBD1; clone size: -; V gene: TRBV5-1; CDR3 DNA: TGCGCCAGCAGCTGGGGACAGGGGGTTGCCTCCTCCTATGGCTACACCTTC; CDR3 protein: CASSWGQGVASSYGYTF
J gene: TRBJ2-7; D gene: TRBD1; clone size: -; V gene: TRBV7-2; CDR3 DNA: TGTGCCAGCAGCCTCGGACAGGGAGGTTTCTACGAGCAGTACTTC; CDR3 protein: CASSLGQGGFYEQYF
J gene: TRBJ2-7; D gene: TRBD1; clone size: few; V gene: TRBV4-3; CDR3 DNA: TGCGCCAGCAGCCAAGGGCTGACAGGGGGAAGCTCCTACGAGCAGTACTTC; CDR3 protein: CASSQGLTGGSSYEQYF
J gene: TRBJ1-2; D gene: -; clone size: -; V gene: TRBV20-1; CDR3 DNA: TGCAGTGCTAGTCTCGCAGGGGTGACCTATGGCTACACCTTC; CDR3 protein: CSASLAGVTYGYTF
J gene: TRBJ2-7; D gene: TRBD2; clone size: -; V gene: TRBV5-6; CDR3 DNA: TGTGCCAGCAGCTTGGTTCACCCGGGAGGCGAGCAGTACTTC; CDR3 protein: CASSLVHPGGEQYF
J gene: TRBJ2-1; D gene: -; clone size: -; V gene: TRBV30; CDR3 DNA: TGTGCCTGGAGTCTTTCAGGTGGGCCCTACAATGAGCAGTTCTTC; CDR3 protein: CAWSLSGGPYNEQFF
J gene: TRBJ2-2; D gene: TRBD1; clone size: few; V gene: TRBV9; CDR3 DNA: TGTGCCAGCAGCGCCTGGACAGGGGAGGGCGGGGAGCTGTTTTTT; CDR3 protein: CASSAWTGEGGELFF
J gene: TRBJ1-2; D gene: -; clone size: few; V gene: TRBV10-3; CDR3 DNA: TGTGCCATCAGTGACCTCGAAGGGGGTGGCTATGGCTACACCTTC; CDR3 protein: CAISDLEGGGYGYTF
J gene: TRBJ2-5; D gene: -; clone size: -; V gene: TRBV3-1/TRBV3-2; CDR3 DNA: TGTGCCAGCAGCCCGTCTAGCGTGGCCCAGTACTTC; CDR3 protein: CASSPSSVAQYF
J gene: TRBJ2-3; D gene: -; clone size: -; V gene: TRBV18; CDR3 DNA: TGTGCCAGCTCACCATTGGTCCTAGCGCAAGATACGCAGTATTTT; CDR3 protein: CASSPLVLAQDTQYF
J gene: TRBJ1-5; D gene: TRBD1; clone size: -; V gene: TRBV7-2; CDR3 DNA: TGTGCCAGCAGCCCAAATACAGGGGTCAGGGAGCCCCAGCATTTT; CDR3 protein: CASSPNTGVREPQHF
J gene: TRBJ1-2; D gene: TRBD1; clone size: -; V gene: TRBV29-1; CDR3 DNA: TGCTCCCCCATGGGACAGGGGAGAGCCCAGTCGGGGGGCTACACCTTC; CDR3 protein: CSPMGQGRAQSGGYTF
J gene: TRBJ2-7; D gene: TRBD1; clone size: -; V gene: TRBV7-8; CDR3 DNA: TGTGCCAGCAGCTTTCAGGGGGCGAAGGAAGAGCAGTACTTC; CDR3 protein: CASSFQGAKEEQYF
J gene: TRBJ1-1; D gene: TRBD1; clone size: few; V gene: TRBV6-5; CDR3 DNA: TGTGCCAGCAATCTACCGGGACAGACGAACACTGAAGCTTTCTTT; CDR3 protein: CASNLPGQTNTEAFF
J gene: TRBJ1-6; D gene: TRBD1; clone size: -; V gene: TRBV28; CDR3 DNA: TGTGCCAGCACTTTAGGGACAGGGGGTGGTAATTCACCCCTCCACTTT; CDR3 protein: CASTLGTGGGNSPLHF
J gene: TRBJ2-7; D gene: -; clone size: few; V gene: TRBV6-1; CDR3 DNA: TGTGCCAGCAGTGAAGCGCTAAGCGAGCAGTACTTC; CDR3 protein: CASSEALSEQYF
J gene: TRBJ2-1; D gene: TRBD2; clone size: -; V gene: TRBV11-3; CDR3 DNA: TGTGCCAGCAGCCCAGCGGGGGGCCGGAATGAGCAGTTCTTC; CDR3 protein: CASSPAGGRNEQFF
J gene: TRBJ2-2; D gene: -; clone size: -; V gene: TRBV9; CDR3 DNA: TGTGCCAGCAGCGTAGTTGGCCGGAACACCGGGGAGCTGTTTTTT; CDR3 protein: CASSVVGRNTGELFF
J gene: TRBJ1-5; D gene: -; clone size: once; V gene: TRBV7-2; CDR3 DNA: TGTGCCAGCAGCCTTGGGGGGGGCAGCAATCAGCCCCAGCATTTT; CDR3 protein: CASSLGGGSNQPQHF
J gene: TRBJ2-3; D gene: TRBD1; clone size: -; V gene: TRBV6-1; CDR3 DNA: TGTGCCAGCAGTGAATTTGTCCCACAGGGGGCTGGAGATACGCAGTATTTT; CDR3 protein: CASSEFVPQGAGDTQYF
J gene: TRBJ2-2; D gene: -; clone size: -; V gene: TRBV12-5; CDR3 DNA: TGTGCTAGTGCGCAAGGGAGTAGGGGGGAGCTGTTTTTT; CDR3 protein: CASAQGSRGELFF
J gene: TRBJ2-2; D gene: TRBD1; clone size: once; V gene: TRBV4-3; CDR3 DNA: TGCGCCAGCAGCCCGGGACAGAGGGTCGGGGAGCTGTTTTTT; CDR3 protein: CASSPGQRVGELFF
J gene: TRBJ2-1; D gene: -; clone size: -; V gene: TRBV7-2; CDR3 DNA: TGTGCCAGCAGCTTTAGTGGGACAACTTACAATGAGCAGTTCTTC; CDR3 protein: CASSFSGTTYNEQFF
J gene: TRBJ2-1; D gene: TRBD2; clone size: once; V gene: TRBV7-8; CDR3 DNA: TGTGCCAGCACGCGAGGCCTAGCGGACAATGAGCAGTTCTTC; CDR3 protein: CASTRGLADNEQFF
J gene: TRBJ2-5; D gene: TRBD1; clone size: -; V gene: TRBV10-1; CDR3 DNA: TGCGCCAGCAGTGAGTCTGCAGGGGGCCAAGAGACCCAGTACTTC; CDR3 protein: CASSESAGGQETQYF
J gene: TRBJ2-7; D gene: TRBD1; clone size: -; V gene: TRBV30; CDR3 DNA: TGTGCCTGGAGGACAGGGGGAAGTTGGGAGCAGTACTTC; CDR3 protein: CAWRTGGSWEQYF
J gene: TRBJ2-7; D gene: -; clone size: -; V gene: TRBV29-1; CDR3 DNA: TGCAGCGTTGGTGGCAGAAATTACGAGCAGTACTTC; CDR3 protein: CSVGGRNYEQYF
J gene: TRBJ2-7; D gene: TRBD1; clone size: -; V gene: TRBV5-4; CDR3 DNA: TGTGCCAGCAGCTCAACCGGGACAGGGTCGCAGTACTTC; CDR3 protein: CASSSTGTGSQYF
J gene: TRBJ2-3; D gene: -; clone size: -; V gene: TRBV12-3/TRBV12-4; CDR3 DNA: TGTGCCAGCAGTCGACATAACACAGATACGCAGTATTTT; CDR3 protein: CASSRHNTDTQYF
J gene: TRBJ1-1; D gene: TRBD1; clone size: once; V gene: TRBV10-2; CDR3 DNA: TGCGCCAGCAGTGACAGGGGGCCTGACACTGAAGCTTTCTTT; CDR3 protein: CASSDRGPDTEAFF
J gene: TRBJ2-3; D gene: -; clone size: -; V gene: TRBV3-1/TRBV3-2; CDR3 DNA: TGTGCCAGCAGCCAGAATCCCACTAGCACAGATACGCAGTATTTT; CDR3 protein: CASSQNPTSTDTQYF
J gene: TRBJ2-1; D gene: TRBD2; clone size: -; V gene: TRBV13; CDR3 DNA: TGTGCCAGCAGCTTAGTCGGGACTAGCGGTCTCTTGAATGAGCAGTTCTTC; CDR3 protein: CASSLVGTSGLLNEQFF
J gene: TRBJ2-5; D gene: TRBD1; clone size: -; V gene: TRBV5-8; CDR3 DNA: TGTGCCAGCAGCTTGGGCAGGGGGCTCCAAGAGACCCAGTACTTC; CDR3 protein: CASSLGRGLQETQYF
J gene: TRBJ2-1; D gene: TRBD2; clone size: -; V gene: TRBV2; CDR3 DNA: TGTGCCAGCAGTGTAGCGGGAGGGGGCTACAATGAGCAGTTCTTC; CDR3 protein: CASSVAGGGYNEQFF
J gene: TRBJ2-7; D gene: -; clone size: -; V gene: TRBV5-1; CDR3 DNA: TGCGCCAGCAGCGGCAGTTTAAGCTCCTACGAGCAGTACTTC; CDR3 protein: CASSGSLSSYEQYF
J gene: TRBJ2-7; D gene: -; clone size: -; V gene: TRBV19; CDR3 DNA: TGTGCCAGTAGTACCATCCGAGACTCGGTTGGAGGGGAGCAGTACTTC; CDR3 protein: CASSTIRDSVGGEQYF